There are many counts of the clone carrying this T cell receptor beta chain. These data belong to a study of early T cells in non-severe SARS-CoV-2 infection. TCRdb analysed the 5' RACE reads with MiXCR anew, one entry per CDR3 protein. The repertoire consists of 85,000 to 120,000 distinct CDR3 sequences, with roughly 13% occurring once and the leading ten covering about 6.2%. V was shortened by 5 bases and J by 4 bases, with 6 bases between the two germline ends. The CDR3 has 13 amino acids. Per the germline V gene, CDR1 is LNHDA and CDR2 is SQIVND (reference sequence). The sequencing sample was made of whole blood. The receptor was isolated from an adult who was a healthcare worker with PCR-confirmed SARS-CoV-2 infection or an uninfected control (not recorded which). This rearrangement joins TRBV19 to TRBJ1-6; D is unresolved. The chain's CDR3 is CASSSEYNSPLHF. The CDR3 DNA reads as TGTGCCAGTAGTTCAGAGTATAATTCACCCCTCCACTTT.